This T cell receptor (beta chain) was documented in a study of cytomegalovirus exposure and HLA in healthy donors. Trimming took off 4 bases at V and 4 bases at J, with 12 bases between the two ends. CDR1 SGHNT and CDR2 YYREEE come from the germline V gene (reference sequence). The CDR3 loop spans 14 amino acids. Profiled with immunoSEQ multiplex PCR; TCRdb holds only in-frame clones, not every one. The table includes 110,000 or so clones, approximately 89% detected once. The donors were members of the approximately 110-subject validation cohort (separate from the roughly 670-subject first cohort). General study findings and limits: Specificity of a few CMV-associated chains for CMV antigens was verified in vitro. The study labeled 180 or so TCR beta chains cytomegalovirus-associated. According to a later analysis, TCR clusters from the first cohort tended to co-occur in the 120 or so validation repertoires.

Turning to this clone: Its antigen is still unknown.

Sequencing was carried out using PBMCs. The source of this sequence is a man younger than 30 in good health and CMV-seronegative. The chain is built from TRBV5-4 and TRBJ2-1; D is possibly TRBD2 (6 bases). This chain's CDR3 is CASSPGGGYNEQFF. The CDR3 nucleotides read TGTGCCAGCAGCCCCGGGGGTGGATACAATGAGCAGTTCTTC.